This TCR beta chain was sequenced for a study of regulatory T cells in long-lasting Graves disease. For the study at large: Graves' patients diagnosed newly had used antithyroid drugs under 3 months.

Relying on iRepertoire HTBI primers and Arm-PCR of CDR3 regions, the team built TCR beta libraries. TCRdb used MiXCR to reprocess the multiplex PCR reads, holding one entry per CDR3 protein. Seen here are about 520,000 distinct CDR3 sequences, around 13% observed once, and the top ten hold almost 9%. Time point described: newly diagnosed GD, antithyroid drugs for less than 3 months. Scientists built the TCR library using RNA that was extracted from PBMCs. V lost 8 bases, J lost 0 bases, and 9 bases stayed unmatched. The CDR3 totals 16 residues. From germline, CDR1 is ENHRY and CDR2 SYGVKD. The data were also submitted as part of a second study, on T cells in Graves' hyperthyroidism and ophthalmopathy. That source notes: Initially, a first-round RT-PCR of the TCR CDR3 employed the HTBI primer set.

Sequencing used peripheral blood mononuclear cells (PBMCs), obtained at new diagnosis, from a patient treated with antithyroid drugs. The TCR sequence derives from a woman in her 30s with Graves disease. The chain has TRBV10-3 and TRBJ1-5; 8 bases are a match to TRBD1. CDR3 nucleotide sequence: TGTGCCATCGGGACAGGACCCCTCCATAGCAATCAGCCCCAGCATTTT. This gives the protein CAIGTGPLHSNQPQHF.